The 30 T cell receptor beta chains given below trace back to one sample, sequenced in a study of T cell repertoires in cytomegalovirus infection. TCRdb re-analysed the reads in MiXCR, keeping a single row per CDR3 protein. The sample has 740,000 or so distinct CDR3 sequences, less than 40% seen once. The sequenced material came from PBMCs. Receptor source: a human donor in good health (CMV status not recorded). Some clones in this sample may be carry-over from other donors' samples.

The table lists this clonotype with many counts. This rearrangement joins TRBV12-3 or TRBV12-4 to TRBJ1-5; D may be TRBD1 (5 bases). The CDR3 runs to 14 residues. The ends were cut back, 6 bases at V and 6 bases at J, with 15 bases in the middle. This chain's CDR3 is CASSPDSLGQPQHF. CDR3 in DNA: TGTGCCAGCAGCCCTGACAGTCTCGGTCAGCCCCAGCATTTT.

The chain recombines TRBV6-5 with TRBJ2-7; D assignment may be TRBD1 or TRBD2 (5 bases each). This CDR3 spans 15 amino acids. CDR1 and CDR2 (germline): MNHEY, SVGAGI. Trimming removed 0 bases from V and 4 bases from J, with 13 bases in between. CDR3 sequence (DNA): TGTGCCAGCAGTTACTCGTCCCGGGACCTATACGAGCAGTACTTC. Its protein product is CASSYSSRDLYEQYF.

Concerning this clonotype itself: A much larger clone is a single base away; this may be a read error. V gene TRBV28 combines with J gene TRBJ1-2; no clear D. CDR1 and CDR2 (germline): MDHEN, SYDVKM. The CDR3 length is 14 residues. The DNA for the CDR3 is TGTGCCAGCAGTTTGCCCCAGAGAAACTATTGCTACACCTTC. Amino acid sequence: CASSLPQRNYCYTF.

This clonotype was found a few times. A much larger clone lies one base from this, so it may be a read error. The chain employs TRBV11-2 and TRBJ2-7, with 11 bases matching TRBD2. The CDR3 covers 14 residues. Germline CDR1 is SGHAT and CDR2 is FQNNGV. The V segment lost 4 bases and the J segment 3 bases; nucleotides outside the gene matches: 2. CDR3 coding DNA: TGTGCCAGCAGCTACGGGACTAGCGGCTACGAGCAGTACTTC. Encoded protein: CASSYGTSGYEQYF.

This sequence joins TRBV28 and TRBJ2-3; 13 bases match TRBD2. The length of the CDR3 is 16 residues. After removal of 5 bases from V and 6 bases from J, the junction contained 8 bases not matched to a gene. Germline CDR1 reads MDHEN; CDR2 reads SYDVKM. The CDR3 nucleotides are TGTGCCAGCAGTCCTTCCGGGACTAGCGGGAAGGATACGCAGTATTTT. It codes for CASSPSGTSGKDTQYF.

The sample holds a few counts of this clonotype. Germline is not matched at one junction end, which may reflect a read error. This chain joins TRBV11-3 and TRBJ2-1; 14 nucleotides agree with TRBD2. Germline assignment: CDR1 SGHNT and CDR2 YENEEA. This CDR3 is built from 17 residues. CDR3 in DNA: TGTGCCAGCAGTTTAGGACTAGCGGGAGGCCCTTACAATGAGCAGTTCTTC. Residues: CASSLGLAGGPYNEQFF.

The CDR3 region has the DNA TGTGCCACCAGCAGAGATTGGGCGGATGAAAAACTGTTTTTT. Its protein is CATSRDWADEKLFF. V gene TRBV15 combines with J gene TRBJ1-4; D remains ambiguous. The germline V and J ends were trimmed by 0 bases and 6 bases, with 8 bases remaining between them. CDR1 LNHNV and CDR2 YYDKDF come from the germline V gene (reference sequence). The CDR3 is made up of 14 amino acids.

This clonotype was recorded a few times. The chain employs TRBV7-8 and TRBJ1-1; a possible D gene is TRBD1 (6 bases). Trimming cost V 4 bases and J 3 bases, with 24 bases left between them. This CDR3 contains 18 residues. Germline V gives CDR1 SGHVS, CDR2 FQNEAQ. The CDR3 DNA sequence: TGTGCCAGCAGCTCACCTCAGGGGCCCCTTACCCTCCACACTGAAGCTTTCTTT. Its translation: CASSSPQGPLTLHTEAFF. Full variable domain (rest looked up from reference TRBV7-8 and TRBJ1-1): GAGVSQSPRYKVAKRGQDVALRCDPISGHVSLFWYQQALGQGPEFLTYFQNEAQLDKSGLPSDRFFAERPEGSVSTLKIQRTQQEDSAVYLCASSSPQGPLTLHTEAFFGQGTRLTVV.

On this clonotype itself: At one end the junction does not follow the germline gene, possibly because of a read error. This chain joins TRBV11-2 and TRBJ2-1; D possibly matches TRBD1 or TRBD2 (8 bases each). Per the germline V gene, CDR1 is SGHAT and CDR2 is FQNNGV. The CDR3 has 18 amino acids. The CDR3 sequence is CASIGQGLAGSSYNEPFF. The CDR3 DNA follows: TGTGCCAGCATCGGACAGGGATTAGCGGGGAGCTCCTACAATGAGCCGTTCTTC.

The V call is TRBV6-8, the J call TRBJ2-3; no clear D gene. Germline V lookup: CDR1 MNHGY, CDR2 SAAAGT. V gave up 6 bases and J gave up 9 bases, with 7 bases separating them. The CDR3 runs 10 residues. CDR3 in DNA: TGTGCCAGCAGGGGGAACACGCAGTATTTT. Protein product: CASRGNTQYF.

This chain links TRBV10-3 with TRBJ2-3; D is possibly TRBD1 or TRBD2 (5 bases each). The CDR3 is made up of 15 amino acids. Per the germline V gene, CDR1 is ENHRY and CDR2 is SYGVKD. Trimming took off 4 bases at V and 0 bases at J, with 11 bases between the two ends. The CDR3 here is CAISGGSFSTDTQYF. CDR3 DNA: TGTGCCATCAGTGGGGGGTCCTTTAGCACAGATACGCAGTATTTT.

This rearrangement joins TRBV6-2 or TRBV6-3 to TRBJ2-7, with TRBD1 matching over 7 bases. The junction had 11 bases not matched to a gene; V was cut back by 6 bases and J by 3 bases. CDR1 and CDR2 (germline): MNHEY, SVGEGT. The CDR3 has 15 amino acids. The CDR3 nucleotides are TGTGCCAGCAGCTATAACAGGGGCACGGGCTACGAGCAGTACTTC. It encodes CASSYNRGTGYEQYF.

The V call is TRBV20-1, the J call TRBJ2-1; possibly TRBD2 for D (5 bases). V lost 4 bases and J 2 bases, leaving 15 bases between the germline ends. The germline CDR1 and CDR2 sequences are DFQATT and SNEGSKA (reference sequence). CDR3 size: 15 residues. The CDR3 bases are TGCAGTGCTAAAGATACTAGGACTGCCTACAATGAGCAGTTCTTC. This translates into CSAKDTRTAYNEQFF.

This rearrangement joins TRBV28 to TRBJ1-5, with D maybe TRBD1 (5 bases). CDR1 is MDHEN, CDR2 SYDVKM, per germline. The V end lost 4 bases, the J end lost 6 bases, and 19 bases lay between the germline ends. The CDR3 runs to 16 residues. The CDR3 here is CASSSYRGQFLQPQHF. CDR3 DNA: TGTGCCAGCAGTTCGTATAGGGGTCAGTTCCTTCAGCCCCAGCATTTT.

This clonotype was seen a few times. This sequence joins TRBV5-4 and TRBJ2-6, with 9 nucleotides matching TRBD1. Per germline, CDR1 SGHNT and CDR2 YYREEE (reference sequence). After removal of 2 bases from V and 2 bases from J, the junction contained 5 bases not matched to a gene. The CDR3 consists of 17 residues. The CDR3 loop reads CASSFRTGEAGANVLTF. CDR3 DNA: TGTGCCAGCAGCTTTAGGACAGGGGAAGCTGGGGCCAACGTCCTGACTTTC.

The gene calls are TRBV7-2 and TRBJ1-1; no clear D gene. Trimming left V 2 bases short and J 2 bases short, with 24 bases between. The CDR3 contains 19 residues. Per germline, CDR1 SGHTA and CDR2 FQGNSA. The chain's CDR3 is CASSLIGPDVWWVNTEAFF. The CDR3 coding sequence is TGTGCCAGCAGCTTAATAGGTCCGGACGTATGGTGGGTAAACACTGAAGCTTTCTTT. The variable domain in full, with the rest retrieved from reference TRBV7-2 and TRBJ1-1, is GAGVSQSPSNKVTEKGKDVELRCDPISGHTALYWYRQSLGQGLEFLIYFQGNSAPDKSGLPSDRFSAERTGGSVSTLTIQRTQQEDSAVYLCASSLIGPDVWWVNTEAFFGQGTRLTVV.

V is TRBV12-3 or TRBV12-4 and J is TRBJ2-1; D remains unclear. V lost 6 bases and J lost 6, with 9 bases in between. The CDR3 consists of 12 residues. This chain's CDR3 is CASSSVRNEQFF. The CDR3 nucleotides read TGTGCCAGCAGCTCAGTACGCAATGAGCAGTTCTTC.

The genes are TRBV9 and TRBJ2-3; TRBD1 matches at 8 bases. V shed 4 bases, J shed 3 bases, and the junction held 7 bases outside the gene matches. The CDR3 extends over 15 amino acids. Germline CDR1 is SGDLS and CDR2 is YYNGEE. The CDR3 coding sequence is TGTGCCAGCAGCACCGGACAGGGATGGACAGATACGCAGTATTTT. This encodes CASSTGQGWTDTQYF.

The rearrangement uses TRBV5-4 and TRBJ2-7, with 12 bases fitting TRBD2. Germline assignment: CDR1 SGHNT and CDR2 YYREEE (reference sequence). V shed 4 bases and J 2 bases; nucleotides not matched to a gene: 7. There are 16 residues in the CDR3. The CDR3 nucleotides read TGTGCCAGCAGCGGACGGACTAGCGGGACGACCTACGAGCAGTACTTC. Translated, it gives CASSGRTSGTTYEQYF. The full variable domain, completed using reference TRBV5-4 and TRBJ2-7, is ETGVTQSPTHLIKTRGQQVTLRCSSQSGHNTVSWYQQALGQGPQFIFQYYREEENGRGNFPPRFSGLQFPNYSSELNVNALELDDSALYLCASSGRTSGTTYEQYFGPGTRLTVT.

This chain connects TRBV30 to TRBJ1-1, with D unresolved. CDR3 size: 13 residues. Germline V lookup: CDR1 GTSNPN, CDR2 SVGIG (reference sequence). The ends were cut back, 5 bases at V and 0 bases at J, with 10 bases in the middle. The DNA for the CDR3 is TGTGCCTGGGATAAGCAGATGAACACTGAAGCTTTCTTT. Translation gives CAWDKQMNTEAFF. Full variable domain (outside the CDR3, taken from reference TRBV30 and TRBJ1-1): SQTIHQWPATLVQPVGSPLSLECTVEGTSNPNLYWYRQAAGRGLQLLFYSVGIGQISSEVPQNLSASRPQDRQFILSSKKLLLSDSGFYLCAWDKQMNTEAFFGQGTRLTVV.

This sequence joins TRBV28 and TRBJ2-5, with no clear D. With 4 bases removed from V and 5 bases from J, the gap between germline ends came to 5 bases. This CDR3 has 11 amino acids. Germline values: CDR1 MDHEN, CDR2 SYDVKM. The CDR3 protein is CASSYWETQYF. As DNA, the CDR3 is TGTGCCAGCAGTTACTGGGAGACCCAGTACTTC.

The CDR3 coding sequence is TGTGCCAGCAGTTTATGGCCGGGACAGAACACCGGGGAGCTGTTTTTT. This sequence encodes CASSLWPGQNTGELFF. The V and J genes are TRBV28 and TRBJ2-2; TRBD1 might be the D (6 bases). The CDR3 is 16 residues long. Germline CDR1 and CDR2: MDHEN and SYDVKM. The ends were cut back, 0 bases at V and 1 base at J, with 9 bases in the middle. Full variable domain (outside the CDR3, taken from reference TRBV28 and TRBJ2-2): DVKVTQSSRYLVKRTGEKVFLECVQDMDHENMFWYRQDPGLGLRLIYFSYDVKMKEKGDIPEGYSVSREKKERFSLILESASTNQTSMYLCASSLWPGQNTGELFFGEGSRLTVL.

This clonotype has only a few counts. V gene TRBV29-1 combines with J gene TRBJ2-7, with 8 bases aligning to TRBD2. Unmatched junction bases numbered 7, after V lost 6 bases and J lost 3 bases. This CDR3 has 13 residues. Germline V gene lookup returns CDR1 SQVTM and CDR2 ANQGSEA. The CDR3 loop is CSVEGLEDYEQYF. CDR3 DNA: TGCAGCGTAGAGGGACTAGAGGACTACGAGCAGTACTTC.

Only a few counts were recorded for this clonotype. The chain combines TRBV28 with TRBJ2-4, with D maybe TRBD2 (5 bases). The CDR3 loop spans 17 amino acids. Per the germline V gene, CDR1 is MDHEN and CDR2 is SYDVKM. Trimming took 5 bases from V and 1 from J, leaving 18 bases between them. The CDR3 DNA reads TGTGCCAGCAGTGCCCGGGGTTTCCTTCTGGCCAAAAACATTCAGTACTTC. Protein: CASSARGFLLAKNIQYF.

This chain links TRBV5-6 with TRBJ1-3; D is unclear. Germline V gene lookup returns CDR1 SGHDT and CDR2 YYEEEE. This CDR3 contains 13 residues. The V end was cut by 4 bases, the J end by 3 bases, with 8 bases between. CDR3 residues: CASSKNGGNTIYF. The CDR3 DNA follows: TGTGCCAGCAGCAAAAACGGTGGAAACACCATATATTTT. The variable domain in full, completed from reference TRBV5-6 and TRBJ1-3, reads DAGVTQSPTHLIKTRGQQVTLRCSPKSGHDTVSWYQQALGQGPQFIFQYYEEEERQRGNFPDRFSGHQFPNYSSELNVNALLLGDSALYLCASSKNGGNTIYFGEGSWLTVV.

With regard to this clonotype: At one end, the junction sequence differs from germline, possibly due to a read error. The genes are TRBV19 and TRBJ1-5, with D possibly being TRBD1 (5 bases). This CDR3 spans 14 amino acids. Germline CDR1 is LNHDA and CDR2 is SQIVND (reference sequence). Here the CDR3 DNA reads TGTGCCAGTAGCATAGACAGCCTCAATCAGCCCCAGCATTTT. Amino acids: CASSIDSLNQPQHF.

This clonotype came up a few times. The chain combines TRBV19 with TRBJ2-1; 8 bases are a match to TRBD2. V lost 4 bases, J lost 6 bases, and 5 bases stayed unmatched. CDR3 length: 14 residues. Germline lookup yields CDR1 LNHDA and CDR2 SQIVND (reference sequence). The CDR3 protein is CASSTLAGSNEQFF. The CDR3 DNA sequence: TGTGCCAGTAGTACCCTAGCGGGTTCCAATGAGCAGTTCTTC. Together with reference TRBV19 and TRBJ2-1, the CDR3 gives the full variable domain: DGGITQSPKYLFRKEGQNVTLSCEQNLNHDAMYWYRQDPGQGLRLIYYSQIVNDFQKGDIAEGYSVSREKKESFPLTVTSAQKNPTAFYLCASSTLAGSNEQFFGPGTRLTVL.

Details on this clonotype: Since a much larger clone is just one base distant, this may be a read error. This chain joins TRBV7-2 and TRBJ2-2; D is perhaps TRBD2 (6 bases). The germline CDR1 and CDR2 sequences are SGHTA and FQGNSA. This CDR3 is 13 amino acids long. The CDR3 nucleotides read TGTGCCAGCAGCTTCTGGGAGGCCGGGGCGCTGTTTTTT. Protein product: CASSFWEAGALFF.

The sample holds one count of this clonotype. V gene TRBV29-1 combines with J gene TRBJ1-5; D not resolved. This CDR3 region has 14 residues. Trimming removed 5 bases from V and 6 bases from J, with 17 bases in between. CDR1 is SQVTM, CDR2 ANQGSEA, per germline. The CDR3 loop is CSVSERGNGQPQHF. The CDR3 DNA sequence: TGCAGCGTTTCCGAGCGAGGGAACGGTCAGCCCCAGCATTTT.

A remark on this clonotype: A much more abundant neighbour one base away suggests this may be a read error. This CDR3 is missing its conserved last phenylalanine or tryptophan, likely due to a read error. The V and J genes are TRBV7-8 and TRBJ2-1; TRBD2 aligns across 8 bases. J was trimmed by 7 bases and V by 1 base; bases with no gene match: 6. This CDR3 has 15 amino acids. Germline V gene lookup returns CDR1 SGHVS and CDR2 FQNEAQ. CDR3 DNA sequence: TGTGCCAGCAGCTTAGTTGGCGGGAGGTTGAATGAGCAGTTCTTA. As protein: CASSLVGGRLNEQFL.